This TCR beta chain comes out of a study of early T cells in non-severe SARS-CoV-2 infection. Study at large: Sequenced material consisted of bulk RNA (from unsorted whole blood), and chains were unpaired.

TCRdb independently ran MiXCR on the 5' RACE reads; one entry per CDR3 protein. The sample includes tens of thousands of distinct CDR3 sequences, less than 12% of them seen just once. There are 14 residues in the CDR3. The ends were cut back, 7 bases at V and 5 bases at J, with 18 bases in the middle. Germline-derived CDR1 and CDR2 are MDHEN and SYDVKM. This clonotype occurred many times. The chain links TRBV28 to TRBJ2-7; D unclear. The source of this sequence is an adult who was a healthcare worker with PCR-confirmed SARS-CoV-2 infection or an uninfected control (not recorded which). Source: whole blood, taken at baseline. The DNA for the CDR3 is TGTGCCAGCACCTTACCCGGGCCTTTGGACGAGCAGTACTTC. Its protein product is CASTLPGPLDEQYF.